The present TCR beta chain was sequenced within a study of blood T cell repertoires in COVID-19. The overall study: There were acute and convalescent COVID-19 samples, and they came from the United States, Italy and Spain. In each case, the material was cDNA or gDNA derived from T cells, B-cell-depleted T cells, or PBMCs.

The CDR3 sequence is 13 residues long. V was trimmed by 3 bases and J by 4 bases, leaving 10 bases between them. Looked up from germline, CDR1 is LNHDA and CDR2 is SQIVND (reference sequence). As originally analysed: Estimation of nucleated cell counts relied on the amplification of reference gene primers. Sequenced by immunoSEQ multiplex PCR; TCRdb stores in-frame clones only, minus some. V, J and clone size derive from that table, while D and trimming were established from the DNA sequence. The repertoire has tens of thousands of clones, roughly 82% of them found once; the top ten carry about 11%. This clone was recorded only once.

The sequenced sample consisted of peripheral blood. The receptor was derived from a human donor in a cohort sampled during active COVID-19. The chain has TRBV19 and TRBJ2-7; possible D gene TRBD2, 5 bases. DNA of the CDR3: TGTGCCAGTAGTATCGAACGGGAATACGAGCAGTACTTC. Translation gives CASSIEREYEQYF.